Listed below are T cell receptor beta chains from one sample, sequenced in a study of identical twins. Using its own MiXCR run on the 5' RACE reads, TCRdb lists one record per CDR3 protein. The sample shows about 190,000 distinct CDR3 sequences, more than 15% of them seen only once. This same sample was also taken into another study, of T cells expressing NK-cell markers.

Sequenced sample: CD8+ T cells sorted from blood. These receptors all stem from a woman between 18 and 29 years old in good health. The CDR3 runs from the conserved cysteine through the conserved F or W. The D gene is left open where the match is weak. For some rows the clone size is stated as once, few or many, or as a class when expanded; others skip it.

D gene: TRBD2
J gene: TRBJ2-5
V gene: TRBV20-1
clone size: NA
CDR3 protein: CSASTSGGPLETQYF
CDR3 DNA: TGCAGTGCTTCGACTAGCGGGGGACCTCTAGAGACCCAGTACTTC

D gene: TRBD2
J gene: TRBJ2-2
V gene: TRBV5-1
clone size: few
CDR3 protein: CASSHGLAGGQINTGELFF
CDR3 DNA: TGCGCCAGCAGCCACGGACTAGCGGGGGGCCAAATAAACACCGGGGAGCTGTTTTTT

D gene: TRBD2
J gene: TRBJ2-3
V gene: TRBV12-3/TRBV12-4
clone size: few
CDR3 protein: CASRLASYTDTQYF
CDR3 DNA: TGTGCCAGCAGACTAGCGAGCTACACAGATACGCAGTATTTT

D gene: TRBD2
J gene: TRBJ2-3
V gene: TRBV5-1
clone size: NA
CDR3 protein: CASSLREAIIGDTQYF
CDR3 DNA: TGCGCCAGCAGTTTGCGGGAGGCCATAATTGGGGATACGCAGTATTTT

D gene: NA
J gene: TRBJ2-1
V gene: TRBV12-3/TRBV12-4
clone size: NA
CDR3 protein: CASQLGATEQFF
CDR3 DNA: TGTGCCAGCCAACTGGGAGCAACTGAGCAGTTCTTC

D gene: NA
J gene: TRBJ2-7
V gene: TRBV20-1
clone size: NA
CDR3 protein: CSALFGNEQYF
CDR3 DNA: TGCAGTGCCCTGTTTGGGAACGAGCAGTACTTC

D gene: TRBD1
J gene: TRBJ2-3
V gene: TRBV6-2/TRBV6-3
clone size: many
CDR3 protein: CASGGQGVSWTDTQYF
CDR3 DNA: TGTGCCAGCGGGGGACAGGGCGTCAGTTGGACAGATACGCAGTATTTT

D gene: TRBD1
J gene: TRBJ2-7
V gene: TRBV9
clone size: NA
CDR3 protein: CASSVVGTGVYEQYF
CDR3 DNA: TGTGCCAGCAGCGTAGTAGGGACAGGGGTTTACGAGCAGTACTTC

D gene: NA
J gene: TRBJ2-3
V gene: TRBV7-2
clone size: few
CDR3 protein: CASSLVPPRDTQYF
CDR3 DNA: TGTGCCAGCAGCTTAGTTCCTCCCCGGGATACGCAGTATTTT

D gene: TRBD1
J gene: TRBJ1-1
V gene: TRBV9
clone size: NA
CDR3 protein: CASSATGMVAEAFF
CDR3 DNA: TGTGCCAGCAGCGCGACAGGGATGGTGGCTGAAGCTTTCTTT

D gene: TRBD2
J gene: TRBJ2-7
V gene: TRBV9
clone size: medium-sized
CDR3 protein: CSGGTSGTEQYF
CDR3 DNA: TGTTCGGGGGGGACTAGCGGGACCGAGCAGTACTTC

D gene: NA
J gene: TRBJ2-1
V gene: TRBV6-4
clone size: NA
CDR3 protein: CASSDSKSSYNEQFF
CDR3 DNA: TGTGCCAGCAGTGACTCGAAGAGCTCCTACAATGAGCAGTTCTTC

D gene: NA
J gene: TRBJ2-1
V gene: TRBV19
clone size: NA
CDR3 protein: CASSIRLPGRGNEQFF
CDR3 DNA: TGTGCCAGTAGTATCCGTTTGCCGGGCAGGGGCAATGAGCAGTTCTTC